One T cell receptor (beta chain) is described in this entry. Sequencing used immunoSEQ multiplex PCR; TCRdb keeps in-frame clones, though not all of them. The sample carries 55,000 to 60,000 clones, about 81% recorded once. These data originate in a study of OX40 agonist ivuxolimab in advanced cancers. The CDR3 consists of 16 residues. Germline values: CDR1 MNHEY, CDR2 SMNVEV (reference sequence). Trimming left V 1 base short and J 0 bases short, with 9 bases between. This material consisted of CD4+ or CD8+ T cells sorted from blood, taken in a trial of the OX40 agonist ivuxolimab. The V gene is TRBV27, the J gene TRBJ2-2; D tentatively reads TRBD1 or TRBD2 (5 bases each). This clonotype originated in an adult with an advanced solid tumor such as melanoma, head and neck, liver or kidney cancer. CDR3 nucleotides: TGTGCCAGCAGTTTATGGGGGACCTCGAACACCGGGGAGCTGTTTTTT. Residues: CASSLWGTSNTGELFF.